Sequencing of this TCR beta chain was carried out in a study of T-cell reconstitution after alpha-beta-depleted transplantation in children. Study conclusions and caveats: T-cell counts and diversity at one year following transplant were attributed mainly to newly produced T cells. Reported findings indicate that, about two months after transplant, alpha-beta T cells came from several hundred expanded clones, which were derived from non-depleted graft cells.

Germline CDR1 reads SEHNR; CDR2 reads FQNEAQ (reference sequence). V lost 5 bases, J lost 2 bases, and 13 bases lay in between. CDR3 length equals 14 residues. The TCRbeta library incorporated unique molecular identifiers. From the PCR reads, TCRdb called clonotypes with MiXCR, one entry per CDR3 protein. The sample has 550,000 to 800,000 distinct CDR3 sequences, roughly 14% seen once. This clonotype was recorded only once. The antigen is unknown. This receptor was taken from a girl aged 2 to 9 with congenital amegakaryocytic thrombocytopenia, due to receive a stem cell transplant. The sample here was PBMCs, taken before TCRalphabeta/CD19-depleted stem cell transplant. This chain links TRBV7-9 with TRBJ2-7; D gene uncertain. CDR3 bases: TGTGCCAGCAGCCCCCGGACGGATACCTACGAGCAGTACTTC. Translation gives CASSPRTDTYEQYF.